These T cell receptor beta chains were read from a single sample in a study of OX40 agonist ivuxolimab in advanced cancers. Using immunoSEQ multiplex PCR, the repertoire was profiled, and TCRdb retains in-frame clones only, with some absent. This table holds about 48,000 clones, approximately 85% found once. The specimen comprised CD4+ or CD8+ T cells sorted from blood, sampled in a trial of the OX40 agonist ivuxolimab. The receptor source for this set is an adult with an advanced solid tumor such as melanoma, head and neck, liver or kidney cancer. The CDR3 runs from the conserved cysteine through the conserved F or W. The order of the fields is clone size, D gene, V gene, J gene, CDR3 DNA, CDR3 protein. A D gene is named only where the DNA matches it firmly. Clone size is shown for a subset of rows, as once, few, many or a class of expanded clone.

-	-	TRBV19	TRBJ1-2	TGTGCCAGTAGTATAGGCACCGTTAAACAGGGATCATACTATGGCTACACCTTC	CASSIGTVKQGSYYGYTF
-	-	TRBV19	TRBJ1-2	TGTGCCAGTAGTACTAGGGAGGGCTTTAACTATGGCTACACCTTC	CASSTREGFNYGYTF
-	TRBD1	TRBV7-2	TRBJ1-2	TGTGCCAGCAGCAGCGGACAGGGGGCCCCCGATGATGGCTACACCTTC	CASSSGQGAPDDGYTF
-	-	TRBV7-9	TRBJ1-1	TGTGCCAGCAGCTTGGGAGGGGTGATGAACACTGAAGCTTTCTTT	CASSLGGVMNTEAFF
-	-	TRBV28	TRBJ1-3	TGTGCCAGCAGGGGGCAGGGAAACACCATATATTTT	CASRGQGNTIYF
-	-	TRBV4-3	TRBJ1-4	TGCGCCAGCAGCCGGTCGGAAGGTGTTAATGAAAAACTGTTTTTT	CASSRSEGVNEKLFF
few	-	TRBV2	TRBJ1-5	TGTGCCAGCAGTGAAAGACAGCGGTATCAGCCCCAGCATTTT	CASSERQRYQPQHF
once	TRBD2	TRBV6-5	TRBJ2-3	TGTGCCAGCAGTTTGGGCGGGGGGGCAGATACGCAGTATTTT	CASSLGGGADTQYF
-	-	TRBV2	TRBJ2-7	TGTGCCAGCATGGGGACATTCAACTACGAGCAGTACTTC	CASMGTFNYEQYF
few	-	TRBV9	TRBJ2-1	TGTGCCAGCAGCTCAGAGACGCGTCGGTCCGACAATGAGCAGTTCTTC	CASSSETRRSDNEQFF
-	-	TRBV30	TRBJ1-2	TGTGCCTGGAGTGGACAGTATCATTCTAACTATGGCTACACCTTC	CAWSGQYHSNYGYTF
-	-	TRBV5-1	TRBJ1-5	TGCGCCAGCAGCGCCGGGGGGACTAGTCAGCCCCAGCATTTT	CASSAGGTSQPQHF
few	-	TRBV6-1	TRBJ2-5	TGTGCCAGCAGTGGCAAGGAGACCCAGTACTTC	CASSGKETQYF
-	-	TRBV28	TRBJ2-7	TGTGCCAGCAGCTCAGACGGGGTATCGATCAGCTCCTACGAGCAGTACTTC	CASSSDGVSISSYEQYF
-	-	TRBV7-2	TRBJ2-1	TGTGCCAGCAGCTTAGCCGGGACGATGGCCAATGAGCAGTTCTTC	CASSLAGTMANEQFF
once	-	TRBV6-1	TRBJ2-7	TGTGCCAGCAGTGACGGGCCCGGGACTGCTAGCTCCTACGAGCAGTACTTC	CASSDGPGTASSYEQYF
once	TRBD2	TRBV9	TRBJ2-7	TGTGCCAGCAGCGCGCCCGGGACTAGCGTAAACGAGCAGTACTTC	CASSAPGTSVNEQYF
-	TRBD1	TRBV7-8	TRBJ2-3	TGTGCCAGCAGCGGCAAGAGGACAGGGGAGAAGTATTTT	CASSGKRTGEKYF
-	-	TRBV7-3	TRBJ2-3	TGTGCCAGCAGCCATGGGAATACAGCTAGCACAGATACGCAGTATTTT	CASSHGNTASTDTQYF
-	-	TRBV14	TRBJ1-1	TGTGCCAGCAGCCAAGGGGGCGCTTGGACTGAAGCTTTCTTT	CASSQGGAWTEAFF
many	-	TRBV4-3	TRBJ1-5	TGCGCCAGCGCCAAGCGACTCAATCAGCCCCAGCATTTT	CASAKRLNQPQHF
-	-	TRBV6-5	TRBJ1-1	TGTGCCAGCAGTTACTCGAAGAACACTGAAGCTTTCTTT	CASSYSKNTEAFF
once	TRBD1	TRBV27	TRBJ1-2	TGTGCCAGCAGTTTCTCGGGACAGGGGTATGGCTACACCTTC	CASSFSGQGYGYTF
-	TRBD2	TRBV5-1	TRBJ2-1	TGCGCCAGCAGCCCTCAAGCGGGGACGGGGTACAATGAGCAGTTCTTC	CASSPQAGTGYNEQFF
-	-	TRBV10-1	TRBJ1-1	TGCGCCAGCAGCTCCGGGCGGAACAGGGCTGAAGCTTTCTTT	CASSSGRNRAEAFF
few	TRBD1	TRBV4-1	TRBJ1-3	TGCGCCAGCACCCTAACGACAGGGTCAGGAAACACCATATATTTT	CASTLTTGSGNTIYF
-	-	TRBV6-1	TRBJ1-5	TGTGCCAGCAAATCAGAGATTAAAGGCAATCAGCCCCAGCATTTT	CASKSEIKGNQPQHF
-	-	TRBV5-6	TRBJ2-5	TGTGCCAGCAGCTTACCATATCCCGGCCAAGAGACCCAGTACTTC	CASSLPYPGQETQYF
-	-	TRBV7-2	TRBJ2-1	TGTGCCAGCAGCTTAGTTTCGGGGAGAGGGACCGGGGAGCAGTTCTTC	CASSLVSGRGTGEQFF
-	TRBD1	TRBV5-6	TRBJ1-2	TGTGCCAGCAGCTTGTTCAGGGGGACGCGGGGCTACACCTTC	CASSLFRGTRGYTF
-	TRBD1	TRBV28	TRBJ2-7	TGTGCCAGCAGGCCGACAGGGTCCTACGAGCAGTACTTC	CASRPTGSYEQYF
-	-	TRBV2	TRBJ1-1	TGTGCCAGCAGTGAAAGCGGGGGACATCCTCAAGCTTTCTTT	CASSESGGHPQAFF
-	TRBD1	TRBV6-1	TRBJ2-5	TGTGCCAGCAGGAGGACAGGGCCCCAAGAGACCCAGTACTTC	CASRRTGPQETQYF
-	TRBD1	TRBV9	TRBJ1-3	TGTGCCAGCAGCGTGAGACAGGGCCTCTCTGGAAACACCATATATTTT	CASSVRQGLSGNTIYF
-	-	TRBV6-5	TRBJ1-1	TGTGCCAGCAGTTACACCCCGACAGGTGGGGTCACTGAAGCTTTCTTT	CASSYTPTGGVTEAFF
-	-	TRBV5-1	TRBJ1-4	TGCGCCAGCAGCTTGAGAGGGAGCGCAACTAATGAAAAACTGTTTTTT	CASSLRGSATNEKLFF
-	-	TRBV18	TRBJ2-5	TGTGCCAGCTCACCACCGGGACAAGAGACCCAGTACTTC	CASSPPGQETQYF
-	TRBD2	TRBV27	TRBJ2-3	TGTGCCAGCAGTTCACCGGGACTAGCGGCCCTTAAAGATACGCAGTATTTT	CASSSPGLAALKDTQYF
-	-	TRBV29-1	TRBJ1-2	TGCAGCGTTGAAGATTTTTCAGGGGACTATGGCTACACCTTC	CSVEDFSGDYGYTF
-	TRBD1	TRBV29-1	TRBJ2-3	TGCAGCGTTATGACAGGGGGGGGCACAGATACGCAGTATTTT	CSVMTGGGTDTQYF
-	-	TRBV5-1	TRBJ2-5	TGCGCCAGCAGCTTGGTTGAGTCTGGCGGAGAGACCCAGTACTTC	CASSLVESGGETQYF
few	TRBD1	TRBV19	TRBJ1-2	TGTGCCAGTAGTATCGGAGACAGGGTACCTAACTATGGCTACACCTTC	CASSIGDRVPNYGYTF
-	-	TRBV7-2	TRBJ2-5	TGTGCCAGCAGCTTATTGGGAGCCCAAGAGACCCAGTACTTC	CASSLLGAQETQYF
-	-	TRBV5-1	TRBJ2-2	TGCGCCAGCGGTGGGGGATTAAACACCGGGGAGCTGTTTTTT	CASGGGLNTGELFF
once	-	TRBV7-2	TRBJ2-3	TGTGCCAGCAGCTCCTCAAGCGAAAACACAGATACGCAGTATTTT	CASSSSSENTDTQYF
-	TRBD1	TRBV5-1	TRBJ1-2	TGCGCCAGCAGCCAGGGACAGGGGGCTAGTGGCTACACCTTC	CASSQGQGASGYTF
-	-	TRBV5-4	TRBJ2-7	TGTGCCAGCAGCTTTTGGGGCCTGGGGGAGCAGTACTTC	CASSFWGLGEQYF
-	TRBD1	TRBV30	TRBJ1-2	TGTGCCTGGAGTACCCCAGGGGGCTTCTATGGCTACACCTTC	CAWSTPGGFYGYTF
-	TRBD2	TRBV27	TRBJ2-3	TGTGCCAGCAGCCTCGGGGGGGCTGCAGATACGCAGTATTTT	CASSLGGAADTQYF
-	-	TRBV6-1	TRBJ1-5	TGTGCCAGCACTTCCGGGACACATAGCAATCAGCCCCAGCATTTT	CASTSGTHSNQPQHF